This TCR beta chain was captured in a study of PD-1 blockade in mismatch repair-deficient tumors (TCRdb year 2017). Regarding the research as a whole: Between September 2013 and 2016, the trial enrolled roughly 86 consecutive patients with roughly eleven types of mismatch repair-deficient cancer, all of whom had received prior treatment and were progressing. Tumor-associated T cell clones in the peripheral blood of patients responding to PD-1 blockade were tracked using deep sequencing of TCR CDR3 regions.

Library preparation employed the immunoSEQ multiplex PCR assay. Turning to the authors' computational methods: A clone was classified as neoantigen-specific if the clone expanded significantly in response to the relevant peptide and did not expand significantly in response to any other peptide tested. In its TCRdb copy, this immuneACCESS table keeps in-frame sequences only and misses some clones. Where compared with another copy, unresolved V genes explain less than half of these, and the others have no known cause. Clone size and V and J calls were adopted from that table, with D and trimming inferred from the DNA. The sample profile shows thousands of clones; 88% of them were found once. Of the sample, about 12% is held by the ten largest clones. Overall study results and their limits: Of roughly 7 peptides, three triggered clonal expansion, producing 140 to 150 unique blood TCRs, of which roughly 7 were also present in tumor, and every positive peptide came from a frameshift mutation. Rapid expansion after pembrolizumab followed by contraction, generally before radiologic responses, was shown by tumor-resident clones, which were often undetectable in blood before treatment.

Based on the germline V gene, the CDR1 and CDR2 sequences are MNHEY and SVGAGI. V drops 8 bases and J drops 2 bases, leaving 19 bases in between. From the cysteine up to the phenylalanine, the CDR3 has a length of 15 residues. Only the CDR3 part of the read is kept: 45 bases, read in frame from the first base. This specimen's time point label, interpreted: roughly 11-day in vitro stimulation with candidate neoantigen peptide 7. Mismatch repair deficiency in every enrolled patient was established by polymerase chain reaction or immunohistochemistry. A few patients who responded to pembrolizumab therapy underwent TCR sequencing. Each of seven ELISpot-reactive candidate neoantigen peptides was used in a roughly 10-day in vitro stimulation prior to TCR sequencing. As the baseline for calculating clone fold-changes, a control culture with no peptide was run in an identical way. The phase II trial prospectively tested pembrolizumab PD-1 blockade in advanced mismatch repair-deficient cancers regardless of tissue of origin.

As concerns this clone: No antigen is known for it. Per-base qualities were not stored, and no clone one base away is much larger.

Sequencing was performed on cells cultured in vitro, taken from a patient treated with pembrolizumab. This TCR was recovered from an adult with mismatch repair-deficient cancer. The chain is made from TRBV6-5 and TRBJ2-7; the D segment is perhaps TRBD1 or TRBD2, each sharing 5 matched bases. The CDR3 here reads CASSPRGRLTYEQYF. The DNA sequence is TGTGCCAGCTCTCCACGGGGCAGGTTGACCTACGAGCAGTACTTC.